The T cell receptor beta chain described here comes from a study of cytomegalovirus exposure and HLA in healthy donors. Study results and caveats: Cytomegalovirus association was listed for 164 TCR beta chains.

PCR used 60 Vbeta primers and 13 Jbeta primers. Assay used: immunoSEQ multiplex PCR; TCRdb lists only in-frame clones, some missing. The sample shows 120,000 or so clones, more than 70% of them seen only once. Trimming took 0 bases from V and 3 from J, leaving 6 bases between them. Germline V gene data show CDR1 as SGHTS and CDR2 as YDEGEE. CDR3 length: 13 amino acids. On this clone itself: Its antigen is not known.

This sequence joins TRBV5-8 and TRBJ1-2; no clear D. The sample consisted of PBMCs. The clonotype was recovered from a woman in her fifties or sixties in good health and CMV-seropositive. The CDR3 DNA sequence: TGTGCCAGCAGCTTGGTGTCAGACTATGGCTACACCTTC. This encodes CASSLVSDYGYTF.